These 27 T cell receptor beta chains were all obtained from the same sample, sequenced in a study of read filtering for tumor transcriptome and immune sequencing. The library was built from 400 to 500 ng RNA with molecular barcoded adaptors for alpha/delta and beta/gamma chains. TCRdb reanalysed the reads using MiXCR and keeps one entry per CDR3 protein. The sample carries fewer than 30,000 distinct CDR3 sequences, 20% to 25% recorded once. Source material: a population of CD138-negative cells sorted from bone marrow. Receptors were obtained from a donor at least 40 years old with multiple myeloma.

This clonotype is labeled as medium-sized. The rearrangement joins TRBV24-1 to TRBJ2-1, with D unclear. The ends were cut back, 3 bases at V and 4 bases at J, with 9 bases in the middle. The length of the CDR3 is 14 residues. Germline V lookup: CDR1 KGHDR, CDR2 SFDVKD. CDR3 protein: CATSDNRNYNEQFF. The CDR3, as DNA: TGTGCCACCAGTGATAACAGAAATTACAATGAGCAGTTCTTC.

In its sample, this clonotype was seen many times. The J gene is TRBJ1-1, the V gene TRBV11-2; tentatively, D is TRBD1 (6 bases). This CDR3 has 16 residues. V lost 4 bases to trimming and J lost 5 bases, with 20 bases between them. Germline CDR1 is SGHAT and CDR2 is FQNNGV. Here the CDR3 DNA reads TGTGCCAGCAGCTACCTTGGGGGGCGAGGAGAGACTGAAGCTTTCTTT. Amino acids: CASSYLGGRGETEAFF.

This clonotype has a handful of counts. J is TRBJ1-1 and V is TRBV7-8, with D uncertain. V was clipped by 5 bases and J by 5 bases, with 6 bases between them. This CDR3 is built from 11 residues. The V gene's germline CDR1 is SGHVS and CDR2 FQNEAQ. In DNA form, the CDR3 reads TGTGCCAGCAGCCCGGGAACTGAAGCTTTCTTT. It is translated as CASSPGTEAFF.

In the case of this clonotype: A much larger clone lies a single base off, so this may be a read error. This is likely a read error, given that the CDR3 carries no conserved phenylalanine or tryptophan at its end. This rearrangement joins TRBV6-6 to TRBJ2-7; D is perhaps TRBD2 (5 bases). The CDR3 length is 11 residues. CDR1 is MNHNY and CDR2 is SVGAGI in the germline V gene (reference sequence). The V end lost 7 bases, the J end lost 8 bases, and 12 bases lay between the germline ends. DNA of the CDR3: TGTGCCAGCACCCCGGGGTGGCAGCAGTACCTC. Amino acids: CASTPGWQQYL.

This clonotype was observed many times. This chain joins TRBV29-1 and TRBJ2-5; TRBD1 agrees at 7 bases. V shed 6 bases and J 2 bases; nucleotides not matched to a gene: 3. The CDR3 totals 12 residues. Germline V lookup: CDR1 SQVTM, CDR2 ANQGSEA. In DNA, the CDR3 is TGCAGCGTACGGACAGGACAAGAGACCCAGTACTTC. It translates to CSVRTGQETQYF.

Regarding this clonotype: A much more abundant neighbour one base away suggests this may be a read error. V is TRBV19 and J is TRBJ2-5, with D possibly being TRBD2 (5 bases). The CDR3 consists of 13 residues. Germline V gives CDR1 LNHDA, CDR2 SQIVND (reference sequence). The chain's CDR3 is CASKKSAGETQCF. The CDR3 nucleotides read TGTGCCAGTAAGAAGTCTGCGGGTGAGACCCAGTGCTTC.

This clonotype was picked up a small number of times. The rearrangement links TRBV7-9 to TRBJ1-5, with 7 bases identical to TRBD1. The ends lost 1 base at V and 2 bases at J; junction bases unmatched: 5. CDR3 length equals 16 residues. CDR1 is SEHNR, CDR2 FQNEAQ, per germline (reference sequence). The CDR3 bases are TGTGCCAGCAGCTTAGACAGGGGAGTCGGCAATCAGCCCCAGCATTTT. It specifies CASSLDRGVGNQPQHF. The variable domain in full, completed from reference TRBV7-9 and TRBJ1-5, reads DTGVSQNPRHKITKRGQNVTFRCDPISEHNRLYWYRQTLGQGPEFLTYFQNEAQLEKSRLLSDRFSAERPKGSFSTLEIQRTEQGDSAMYLCASSLDRGVGNQPQHFGDGTRLSIL.

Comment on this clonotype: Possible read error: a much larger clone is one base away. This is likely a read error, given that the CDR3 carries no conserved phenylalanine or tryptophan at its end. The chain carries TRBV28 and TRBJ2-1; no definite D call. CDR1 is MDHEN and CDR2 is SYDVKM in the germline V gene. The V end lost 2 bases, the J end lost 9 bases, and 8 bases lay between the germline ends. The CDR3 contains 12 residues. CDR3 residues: CASSLNPAEQFL. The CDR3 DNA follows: TGTGCCAGCAGTTTAAACCCGGCTGAGCAGTTCCTC.

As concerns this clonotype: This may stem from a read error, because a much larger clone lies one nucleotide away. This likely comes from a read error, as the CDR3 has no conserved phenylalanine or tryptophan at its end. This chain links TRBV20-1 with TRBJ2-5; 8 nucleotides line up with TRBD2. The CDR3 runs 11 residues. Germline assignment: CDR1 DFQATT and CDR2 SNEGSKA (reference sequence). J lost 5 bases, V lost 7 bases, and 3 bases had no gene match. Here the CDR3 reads CSVRGGETQYL. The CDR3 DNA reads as TGCAGTGTACGCGGGGGGGAGACCCAGTACCTC.

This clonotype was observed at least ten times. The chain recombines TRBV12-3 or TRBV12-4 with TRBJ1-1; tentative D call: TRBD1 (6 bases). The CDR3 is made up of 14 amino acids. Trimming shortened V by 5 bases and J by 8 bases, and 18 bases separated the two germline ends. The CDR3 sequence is CASSDNRQVAEAFF. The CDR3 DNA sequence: TGTGCCAGCAGTGACAACAGACAGGTGGCCGAAGCTTTCTTT.

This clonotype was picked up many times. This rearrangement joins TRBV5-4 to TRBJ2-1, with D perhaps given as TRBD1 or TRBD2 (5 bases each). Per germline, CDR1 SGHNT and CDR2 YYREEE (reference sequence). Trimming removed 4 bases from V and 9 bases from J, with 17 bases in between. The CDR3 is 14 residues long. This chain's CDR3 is CASSPGPLEGEQFF. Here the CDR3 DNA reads TGTGCCAGCAGCCCGGGACCACTAGAGGGTGAGCAGTTCTTC. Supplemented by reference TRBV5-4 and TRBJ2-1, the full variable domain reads ETGVTQSPTHLIKTRGQQVTLRCSSQSGHNTVSWYQQALGQGPQFIFQYYREEENGRGNFPPRFSGLQFPNYSSELNVNALELDDSALYLCASSPGPLEGEQFFGPGTRLTVL.

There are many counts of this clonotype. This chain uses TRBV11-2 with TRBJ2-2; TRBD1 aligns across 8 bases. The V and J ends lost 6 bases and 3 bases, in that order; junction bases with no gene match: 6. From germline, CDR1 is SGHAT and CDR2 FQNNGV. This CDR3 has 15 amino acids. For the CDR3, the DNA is TGTGCCAGCAGACTCACAGGGGGTTACACCGGGGAGCTGTTTTTT. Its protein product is CASRLTGGYTGELFF.

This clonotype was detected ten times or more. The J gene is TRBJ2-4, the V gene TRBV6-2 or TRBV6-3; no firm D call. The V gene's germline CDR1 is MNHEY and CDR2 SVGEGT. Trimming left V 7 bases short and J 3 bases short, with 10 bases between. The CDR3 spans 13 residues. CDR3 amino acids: CASTPAGKNIQYF. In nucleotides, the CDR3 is TGTGCCAGCACCCCCGCCGGCAAAAACATTCAGTACTTC.

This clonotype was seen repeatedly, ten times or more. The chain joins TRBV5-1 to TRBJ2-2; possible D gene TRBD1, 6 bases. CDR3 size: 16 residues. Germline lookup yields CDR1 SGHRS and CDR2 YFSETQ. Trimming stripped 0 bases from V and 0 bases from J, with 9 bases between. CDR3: CASSLVPGANTGELFF. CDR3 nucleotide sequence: TGCGCCAGCAGCTTGGTTCCAGGGGCGAACACCGGGGAGCTGTTTTTT.

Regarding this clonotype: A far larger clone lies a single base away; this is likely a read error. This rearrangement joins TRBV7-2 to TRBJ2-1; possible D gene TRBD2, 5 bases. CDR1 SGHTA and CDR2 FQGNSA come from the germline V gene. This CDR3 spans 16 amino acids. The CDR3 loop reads CASSLRASRAYNVQFF. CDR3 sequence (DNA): TGTGCCAGCAGCTTACGGGCCTCGAGGGCCTACAATGTGCAGTTCTTC.

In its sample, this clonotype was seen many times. The DNA of the CDR3 is TGTGCCAGCAGCGGAGGTTCAGAGACCCAGTACTTC. This gives the protein CASSGGSETQYF. The genes are TRBV7-9 and TRBJ2-5; D perhaps matches TRBD2 (5 bases). The V and J ends lost 5 bases and 4 bases respectively, with 8 bases between them. Germline-derived CDR1 and CDR2 are SEHNR and FQNEAQ (reference sequence). CDR3 length equals 12 residues.

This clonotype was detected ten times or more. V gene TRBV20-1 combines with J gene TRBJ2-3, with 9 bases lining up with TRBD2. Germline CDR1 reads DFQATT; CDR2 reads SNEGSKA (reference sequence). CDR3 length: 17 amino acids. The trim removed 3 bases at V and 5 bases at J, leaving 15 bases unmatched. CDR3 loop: CSASRRMIAGEIDTQYF. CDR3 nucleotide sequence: TGCAGTGCTAGCCGCCGGATGATAGCGGGAGAGATAGATACGCAGTATTTT.

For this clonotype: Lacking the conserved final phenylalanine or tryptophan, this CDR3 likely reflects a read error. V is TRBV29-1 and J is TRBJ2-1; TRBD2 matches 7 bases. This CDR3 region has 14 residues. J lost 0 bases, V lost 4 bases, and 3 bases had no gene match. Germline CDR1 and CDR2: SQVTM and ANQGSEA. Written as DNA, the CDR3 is TGCAGCGTTGGGGAGGGGAGCTCCTACAATGAGCAGTTCCTC. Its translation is CSVGEGSSYNEQFL.

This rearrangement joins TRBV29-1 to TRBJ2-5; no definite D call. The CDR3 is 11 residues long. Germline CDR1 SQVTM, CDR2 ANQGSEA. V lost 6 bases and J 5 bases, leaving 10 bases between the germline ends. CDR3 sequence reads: CSVRPPETQYF. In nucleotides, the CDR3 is TGCAGCGTCCGGCCCCCGGAGACCCAGTACTTC.

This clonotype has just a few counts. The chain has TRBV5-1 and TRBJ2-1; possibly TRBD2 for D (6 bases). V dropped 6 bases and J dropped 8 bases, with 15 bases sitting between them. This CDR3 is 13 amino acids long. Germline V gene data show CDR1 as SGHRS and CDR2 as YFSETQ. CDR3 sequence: CASNKEGLDEQFF. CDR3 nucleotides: TGCGCCAGCAATAAGGAGGGCCTCGATGAGCAGTTCTTC.

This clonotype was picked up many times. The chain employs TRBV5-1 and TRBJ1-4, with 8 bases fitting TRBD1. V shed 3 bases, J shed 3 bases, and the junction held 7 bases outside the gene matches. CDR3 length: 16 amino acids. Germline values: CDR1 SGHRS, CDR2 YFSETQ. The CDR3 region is CASSSSGQGANEKLFF. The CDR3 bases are TGCGCCAGCAGCTCCTCTGGACAGGGCGCTAATGAAAAACTGTTTTTT.

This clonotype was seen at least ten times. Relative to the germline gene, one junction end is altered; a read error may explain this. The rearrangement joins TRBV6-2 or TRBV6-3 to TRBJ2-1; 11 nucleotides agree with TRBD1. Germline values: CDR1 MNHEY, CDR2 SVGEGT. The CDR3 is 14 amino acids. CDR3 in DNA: TGCGCCAGCAGAGGACAGGGGGCATACAATGAGCAGTTCTTC. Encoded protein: CASRGQGAYNEQFF.

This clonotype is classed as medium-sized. For the CDR3, the DNA is TGCAGTGCTAGAGGTCAGCTAGGGTTCTCCTACGAGCAGTACTTC. Its protein is CSARGQLGFSYEQYF. V is TRBV20-1 and J is TRBJ2-7; D not resolved. Trimming pared 1 base from V and 0 bases from J, leaving 13 bases between. The germline V gene has CDR1 DFQATT and CDR2 SNEGSKA (reference sequence). The CDR3 length is 15 residues.

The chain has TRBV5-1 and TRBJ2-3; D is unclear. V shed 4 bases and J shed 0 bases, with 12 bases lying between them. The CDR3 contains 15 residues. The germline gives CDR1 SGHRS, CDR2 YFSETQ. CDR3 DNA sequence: TGCGCCAGCAGCCGTCAGTACCCTAGCACAGATACGCAGTATTTT. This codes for CASSRQYPSTDTQYF.

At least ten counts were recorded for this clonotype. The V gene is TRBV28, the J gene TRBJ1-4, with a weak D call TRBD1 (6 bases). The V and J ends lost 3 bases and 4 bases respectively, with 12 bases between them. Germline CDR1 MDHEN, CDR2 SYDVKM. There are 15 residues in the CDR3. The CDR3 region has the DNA TGTGCCAGCAGTTTGCCAGGGGCGCTTAATGAAAAACTGTTTTTT. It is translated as CASSLPGALNEKLFF.

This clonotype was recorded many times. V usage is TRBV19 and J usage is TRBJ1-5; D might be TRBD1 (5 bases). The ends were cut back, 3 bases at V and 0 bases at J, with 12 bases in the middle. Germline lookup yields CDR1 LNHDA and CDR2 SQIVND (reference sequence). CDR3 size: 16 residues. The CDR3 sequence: CASSIKRGPSNQPQHF. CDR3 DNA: TGTGCCAGTAGTATCAAAAGGGGCCCTAGCAATCAGCCCCAGCATTTT.

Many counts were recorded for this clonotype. The CDR3, as DNA: TGTGCCAGTAGTAGGAGCGGGAGCTCCTACGAGCAGTACTTC. Translated: CASSRSGSSYEQYF. The chain recombines TRBV19 with TRBJ2-7; 8 bases align to TRBD2. Germline CDR1 reads LNHDA; CDR2 reads SQIVND (reference sequence). The CDR3 has 14 residues. Trimming at V came to 4 bases and at J to 0 bases, leaving 2 bases not matched to a gene.